Below, 6 T cell receptor beta chains from the same sample are listed, as sequenced in a study of T cell clonality in common variable immunodeficiency. TCRdb keeps only in-frame clones here, not all; method: immunoSEQ multiplex PCR. The sample includes about 30,000 clones, none of them occurring once. Sequencing input: peripheral blood mononuclear cells. Every receptor here comes from a person aged 18 to 75 in good health.

This CDR3 reads CASSLVGGTAEKLFF. The CDR3 DNA, read in part, is TGTGCCAGCAGCTTAGTGGGGGGGACGGCTGAAAAG. The V gene is TRBV7-2, the J gene TRBJ2-2, with 7 bases aligning to TRBD2. The missing CDR3 end, 3 residues past where the read stops, is filled in from the germline J gene. Germline V gene lookup returns CDR1 SGHTA and CDR2 FQGNSA. This CDR3 contains 15 residues.

This clone was picked up many times. The observed sequence ends 3 residues before the CDR3 terminus, with the missing tail filled in from the germline J gene. The V gene is TRBV11-2, the J gene TRBJ2-2; D remains unclear. Looked up from germline, CDR1 is SGHAT and CDR2 is FQNNGV. The CDR3 has 15 residues. Trimming left V 1 base short and J 1 base short, with 7 bases between. CDR3 sequence: CASSLVVLNTGELFF. The DNA read from the CDR3 is TGTGCCAGCAGCTTAGTAGTTTTGAACACCGGGGAG.

This clone was detected many times. The DNA ends 3 residues before the CDR3 does, and the rest of the CDR3 is filled in from the germline J gene. The J gene is TRBJ2-7, the V gene TRBV20-1; possible D gene TRBD1, 6 bases. Trimming pared 0 bases from V and 1 base from J, leaving 13 bases between. Per germline, CDR1 DFQATT and CDR2 SNEGSKA (reference sequence). This CDR3 region has 15 residues. The CDR3 sequence: CSARDYRDPSYEQYF. Incomplete CDR3 DNA: TGCAGTGCTAGAGATTACAGGGACCCGTCCTACGAG.

The sample holds many counts of this clone. The missing CDR3 end, 3 residues past where the read stops, is filled in from the germline J gene. V gene TRBV5-1 combines with J gene TRBJ1-2; possible D gene TRBD1, 5 bases. Germline assignment: CDR1 SGHRS and CDR2 YFSETQ. Trimming left V 0 bases short and J 3 bases short, with 12 bases between. The CDR3 has 15 residues. The CDR3 bases that were read are TGCGCCAGCAGCTTGGCCCCGACAGTGGACTATGGC. It encodes CASSLAPTVDYG. The whole CDR3 protein reads CASSLAPTVDYGYTF.

In this sample, this clone turned up many times. The missing CDR3 end, 3 residues past where the read stops, is filled in from the germline J gene. The chain links TRBV7-9 to TRBJ2-1; 8 positions agree with TRBD2. The trim removed 7 bases at V and 6 bases at J, leaving 11 bases unmatched. This CDR3 has 15 amino acids. The V gene's germline CDR1 is SEHNR and CDR2 FQNEAQ (reference sequence). This CDR3 is CASTFDGGAANEQFF. The sequenced part of the CDR3 DNA is TGTGCCAGCACTTTCGACGGGGGGGCAGCCAATGAG.

There are many counts of this clone. The read ends 3 residues shy of where the CDR3 ends; the end is completed using the germline J gene. The chain combines TRBV29-1 with TRBJ2-5; D gene uncertain. Germline V gene lookup returns CDR1 SQVTM and CDR2 ANQGSEA. The V end lost 6 bases, the J end lost 7 bases, and 9 bases lay between the germline ends. The CDR3 covers 10 residues. This chain's CDR3 is CSVLYGTQYF. The part of the CDR3 DNA that was read is TGCAGCGTCCTCTATGGGACC. Looking up the rest from reference TRBV29-1 and TRBJ2-5 gives the full variable domain: SAVISQKPSRDICQRGTSLTIQCQVDSQVTMMFWYRQQPGQSLTLIATANQGSEATYESGFVIDKFPISRPNLTFSTLTVSNMSPEDSSIYLCSVLYGTQYFGPGTRLLVL.